These 31 T cell receptor beta chains originate from one sample sequenced in a study of high-grade serous ovarian cancer treatment subgroups. Tumor samples were obtained before definitive surgery or chemotherapy. TCRdb keeps only in-frame clones here, not all; method: immunoSEQ multiplex PCR. The sample includes 8,500 to 9,500 clones, about nine tenths of them seen just once. The specimen was tumor tissue. The receptor source for this set is a human donor with high-grade serous ovarian cancer.

CDR3 protein: CASSRDRGYTGELFF. The CDR3 DNA reads TGTGCCAGCTCGAGGGACAGGGGGTACACCGGGGAGCTGTTTTTT. V and J are TRBV18 and TRBJ2-2; 11 nucleotides line up with TRBD1. Trimming took 6 bases from V and 3 from J; bases not matched to a gene: 3. This CDR3 region has 15 residues. Per germline, CDR1 KGHSH and CDR2 LQKENI.

This clone came up a few times. The chain employs TRBV28 and TRBJ1-2, with D hard to call. CDR1 is MDHEN and CDR2 is SYDVKM in the germline V gene. Trimming left V 7 bases short and J 8 bases short, with 11 bases between. The length of the CDR3 is 11 residues. The CDR3 coding sequence is TGTGCCAGCACCATTGGTAGCGGCTACACCTTC. It is translated as CASTIGSGYTF.

This sequence joins TRBV5-1 and TRBJ2-7; 9 bases line up with TRBD1. The CDR3 has 15 amino acids. V shed 0 bases and J 5 bases; nucleotides not matched to a gene: 6. The V gene's germline CDR1 is SGHRS and CDR2 YFSETQ. CDR3 region: CASSLAGQGTHEQYF. The CDR3 DNA reads TGCGCCAGCAGCTTGGCGGGACAGGGAACCCACGAGCAGTACTTC.

This sequence joins TRBV4-1 and TRBJ2-5; no clear D gene. The CDR3 length is 13 residues. CDR1 is MGHRA and CDR2 is YSYEKL in the germline V gene. V lost 4 bases to trimming and J lost 1 base, with 7 bases between them. The CDR3 nucleotides read TGCGCCAGCAGCCTGGCCTCCCAAGAGACCCAGTACTTC. Its protein is CASSLASQETQYF.

The rearrangement joins TRBV4-2 to TRBJ2-7; D is perhaps TRBD2 (7 bases). Looked up from germline, CDR1 is LGHNA and CDR2 is YNFKEQ. V was clipped by 8 bases and J by 4 bases, with 12 bases between them. The CDR3 covers 12 residues. The CDR3 here is CASRGGGYEQYF. The CDR3 region has the DNA TGTGCCAGCCGGGGAGGGGGTTACGAGCAGTACTTC.

J is TRBJ2-2 and V is TRBV4-1; D is possibly TRBD1 or TRBD2 (5 bases each). This CDR3 comprises 15 residues. The V end was cut by 4 bases, the J end by 0 bases, with 9 bases between. The germline CDR1 and CDR2 sequences are MGHRA and YSYEKL. In nucleotides, the CDR3 is TGCGCCAGCAGCCGGGACGGCCCGAACACCGGGGAGCTGTTTTTT. Translation gives CASSRDGPNTGELFF.

CDR3 nucleotides: TGTGCCAGTAGTAAGGACCTAGCGGGAGGGCAGCAAGAGACCCAGTACTTC. It yields the protein CASSKDLAGGQQETQYF. The V and J genes are TRBV19 and TRBJ2-5; 12 nucleotides align to TRBD2. The CDR3 consists of 17 residues. Germline V gene data show CDR1 as LNHDA and CDR2 as SQIVND (reference sequence). The V gene end was trimmed by 4 bases and the J gene end by 2 bases; junction bases not matched to a gene: 8.

The chain employs TRBV11-3 and TRBJ2-2; D remains unclear. Germline values: CDR1 SGHNT, CDR2 YENEEA. There are 12 residues in the CDR3. V lost 7 bases and J lost 6, with 9 bases in between. The CDR3 reads CASTSTPGELFF. The CDR3 DNA sequence: TGTGCCAGCACTTCGACGCCCGGGGAGCTGTTTTTT. The complete variable domain, with remaining parts taken from reference TRBV11-3 and TRBJ2-2, reads EAGVVQSPRYKIIEKKQPVAFWCNPISGHNTLYWYLQNLGQGPELLIRYENEEAVDDSQLPKDRFSAERLKGVDSTLKIQPAELGDSAVYLCASTSTPGELFFGEGSRLTVL.

The chain combines TRBV4-3 with TRBJ2-2; D is unresolved. The CDR3 runs 16 residues. V was cut by 2 bases and J by 1 base, with 11 bases left in between. Per germline, CDR1 LGHNA and CDR2 YSLEER. The CDR3 nucleotides are TGCGCCAGCAGCCAAAACCTCGGCGTGAACACCGGGGAGCTGTTTTTT. It specifies CASSQNLGVNTGELFF.

This rearrangement joins TRBV4-3 to TRBJ1-6; no firm D call. V lost 1 base and J lost 7, with 5 bases in between. The V gene's germline CDR1 is LGHNA and CDR2 YSLEER. CDR3 length: 13 residues. The CDR3 DNA is TGCGCCAGCAGCCAAGGGCACAATTCACCCCTCCACTTT. Residues: CASSQGHNSPLHF.

This clone was counted a few times. The genes are TRBV28 and TRBJ2-7; 14 nucleotides match TRBD2. Germline trimming cut 6 bases from V and 9 bases from J; bases unmatched to any gene: 7. The CDR3 runs 14 residues. In germline, CDR1 is MDHEN, CDR2 SYDVKM. The CDR3 region is CASREGLAGVGQYF. DNA for the CDR3: TGTGCCAGCAGGGAGGGACTAGCGGGAGTGGGGCAGTACTTC.

The rearrangement joins TRBV19 to TRBJ2-3; 8 bases map to TRBD1. The V gene end was trimmed by 3 bases and the J gene end by 1 base; junction bases not matched to a gene: 3. CDR1 and CDR2 from the germline V gene are LNHDA and SQIVND (reference sequence). The CDR3 consists of 15 residues. CDR3 nucleotide sequence: TGTGCCAGTAGTATTGGACAGGGTGGCACAGATACGCAGTATTTT. This codes for CASSIGQGGTDTQYF. Filled out from reference TRBV19 and TRBJ2-3, the complete variable domain reads DGGITQSPKYLFRKEGQNVTLSCEQNLNHDAMYWYRQDPGQGLRLIYYSQIVNDFQKGDIAEGYSVSREKKESFPLTVTSAQKNPTAFYLCASSIGQGGTDTQYFGPGTRLTVL.

This chain uses TRBV5-1 with TRBJ1-3; D is uncertain. This CDR3 is built from 13 residues. V lost 3 bases and J lost 2, with 6 bases in between. From germline, CDR1 is SGHRS and CDR2 YFSETQ. DNA of the CDR3: TGCGCCAGCAGCTCTGACCCTGGAAACACCATATATTTT. Translated: CASSSDPGNTIYF.

CDR3 in amino acids: CASSLKTGGLYGYTF. The CDR3 region has the DNA TGTGCCAGTAGTCTCAAGACCGGGGGCTTGTATGGCTACACCTTC. The chain has TRBV19 and TRBJ1-2, with TRBD1 as a possible D gene (6 bases). This CDR3 contains 15 residues. Germline V CDR1 and CDR2: LNHDA, SQIVND (reference sequence). The germline V and J ends were trimmed by 5 bases and 5 bases, with 18 bases remaining between them.

V and J are TRBV27 and TRBJ2-7; TRBD2 matches 8 bases. V was pared by 3 bases and J by 2 bases, with 21 bases of the junction left unmatched. The CDR3 extends over 20 amino acids. Germline assignment: CDR1 MNHEY and CDR2 SMNVEV (reference sequence). Here the CDR3 reads CASSFRPSVVAGGLPYEQYF. For the CDR3, the DNA is TGTGCCAGCAGTTTTCGCCCTTCGGTAGTGGCGGGAGGTCTTCCCTACGAGCAGTACTTC.

The rearrangement joins TRBV6-1 to TRBJ1-3; 10 bases are a match to TRBD1. The V gene end was trimmed by 4 bases and the J gene end by 0 bases; junction bases not matched to a gene: 15. The CDR3 has 20 residues. Germline values: CDR1 MNHNS, CDR2 SASEGT. CDR3: CASSGPTGGPTTYSGNTIYF. CDR3 coding DNA: TGTGCCAGCAGTGGGCCGACAGGGGGCCCAACAACTTACTCTGGAAACACCATATATTTT.

This clone was observed a few times. The chain recombines TRBV7-9 with TRBJ1-2; no clear D gene. The germline gives CDR1 SEHNR, CDR2 FQNEAQ (reference sequence). The CDR3 extends over 13 amino acids. Trimming left V 4 bases short and J 6 bases short, with 12 bases between. The CDR3: CASSSEVVHGYTF. CDR3 nucleotide sequence: TGTGCCAGCAGCTCTGAAGTGGTTCATGGCTACACCTTC.

The CDR3 DNA follows: TGTGCCAGCAGCGAGCCTAGCGGGGGGGCGGAGACCCAGTACTTC. It is translated as CASSEPSGGAETQYF. This chain joins TRBV9 and TRBJ2-5; 12 bases are a match to TRBD2. Germline V CDR1 and CDR2: SGDLS, YYNGEE. After removal of 3 bases from V and 5 bases from J, the junction contained 5 bases not matched to a gene. This CDR3 region has 15 residues.

The chain uses TRBV7-2 and TRBJ2-1; 10 nucleotides agree with TRBD2. CDR1 is SGHTA, CDR2 FQGNSA, per germline. The CDR3 is 18 residues long. With 4 bases clipped from V and 0 bases from J, the junction kept 9 bases outside the gene matches. CDR3 sequence (DNA): TGTGCCAGCAGCTCCGAAGTTTCTAGCGGGAGCTCCTACAATGAGCAGTTCTTC. Protein sequence: CASSSEVSSGSSYNEQFF.

The chain is built from TRBV7-3 and TRBJ2-3; no firm D call. CDR1 and CDR2 from the germline V gene are SGHTA and FQGTGA. V was cut by 2 bases and J by 8 bases, with 8 bases left in between. The CDR3 has 12 amino acids. The CDR3 DNA is TGTGCCAGCAGCTTAGACCTAGGTACGCAGTATTTT. Its translation: CASSLDLGTQYF.

The J gene is TRBJ2-5, the V gene TRBV5-1; 7 nucleotides match TRBD2. J lost 3 bases, V lost 0 bases, and 5 bases had no gene match. Germline CDR1 reads SGHRS; CDR2 reads YFSETQ. The CDR3 has 15 residues. The CDR3 sequence is CASSLAGGREETQYF. The CDR3 DNA reads as TGCGCCAGCAGCTTGGCGGGGGGTCGGGAAGAGACCCAGTACTTC.

This chain uses TRBV10-3 with TRBJ2-3; 8 nucleotides align to TRBD1. The CDR3 is made up of 15 amino acids. Germline V gene lookup returns CDR1 ENHRY and CDR2 SYGVKD. V shed 6 bases and J 0 bases; nucleotides not matched to a gene: 5. In nucleotides, the CDR3 is TGTGCCATCAGGGGGGGACAGGAGAGCACAGATACGCAGTATTTT. It encodes CAIRGGQESTDTQYF.

The chain has TRBV15 and TRBJ2-3; D gene unclear. The length of the CDR3 is 15 residues. The V and J ends lost 1 base and 2 bases respectively, with 10 bases between them. Germline loops: CDR1 LNHNV, CDR2 YYDKDF (reference sequence). DNA for the CDR3: TGTGCCACCAGCAGAGCCAATGGGATCACAGATACGCAGTATTTT. Its protein is CATSRANGITDTQYF. Full variable domain (outside the CDR3, taken from reference TRBV15 and TRBJ2-3): DAMVIQNPRYQVTQFGKPVTLSCSQTLNHNVMYWYQQKSSQAPKLLFHYYDKDFNNEADTPDNFQSRRPNTSFCFLDIRSPGLGDTAMYLCATSRANGITDTQYFGPGTRLTVL.

The chain couples TRBV5-1 to TRBJ2-7, with TRBD2 as a possible D gene (6 bases). This CDR3 region has 14 residues. Germline CDR1 reads SGHRS; CDR2 reads YFSETQ. V lost 3 bases and J lost 2, with 12 bases in between. Here the CDR3 DNA reads TGCGCCAGCAGCTGGGACTCCGGGCCCTACGAGCAGTACTTC. Amino acids: CASSWDSGPYEQYF. The full variable domain, its missing parts supplied by reference TRBV5-1 and TRBJ2-7, is KAGVTQTPRYLIKTRGQQVTLSCSPISGHRSVSWYQQTPGQGLQFLFEYFSETQRNKGNFPGRFSGRQFSNSRSEMNVSTLELGDSALYLCASSWDSGPYEQYFGPGTRLTVT.

V usage is TRBV4-3 and J usage is TRBJ1-1; no firm D call. Germline V CDR1 and CDR2: LGHNA, YSLEER. V gave up 5 bases and J gave up 4 bases, with 11 bases separating them. The CDR3 length is 13 residues. This chain's CDR3 is CASSVGGFTEAFF. The CDR3 DNA follows: TGCGCCAGCAGCGTAGGTGGGTTCACTGAAGCTTTCTTT.

The rearrangement uses TRBV7-8 and TRBJ2-1, with 16 bases matching TRBD2. CDR3 length equals 18 residues. CDR1 and CDR2 (germline): SGHVS, FQNEAQ. The V segment lost 6 bases and the J segment 6 bases; nucleotides outside the gene matches: 11. The DNA of the CDR3 is TGTGCCAGCAGAACAAGCCCGGGACTAGCGGGGGGGATCAATGAGCAGTTCTTC. This translates into CASRTSPGLAGGINEQFF. Variable domain in full (rest from reference TRBV7-8 and TRBJ2-1): GAGVSQSPRYKVAKRGQDVALRCDPISGHVSLFWYQQALGQGPEFLTYFQNEAQLDKSGLPSDRFFAERPEGSVSTLKIQRTQQEDSAVYLCASRTSPGLAGGINEQFFGPGTRLTVL.

This chain uses TRBV6-5 with TRBJ2-5; D perhaps matches TRBD2 (6 bases). The J call may not be correct, given that the DNA end is closer to TRBJ2-7. Germline CDR1 MNHEY, CDR2 SVGAGI. This CDR3 spans 15 amino acids. In DNA form, the CDR3 reads TGTGCCAGCAGTTACGGGGGAGGAGGGGCCTACGAGCAGTACTTC. It encodes CASSYGGGGAYEQYF.

V usage is TRBV28 and J usage is TRBJ2-1, with D unresolved. Per the germline V gene, CDR1 is MDHEN and CDR2 is SYDVKM. V was cut by 7 bases and J by 3 bases, with 19 bases left in between. The CDR3 extends over 16 amino acids. The CDR3: CASTETLGRVYNEQFF. Here the CDR3 DNA reads TGTGCCAGCACTGAAACACTCGGGCGTGTCTACAATGAGCAGTTCTTC.

The chain links TRBV9 to TRBJ2-2; D unresolved. V dropped 1 base and J dropped 2 bases, with 15 bases sitting between them. CDR1 is SGDLS, CDR2 YYNGEE, per germline. The CDR3 is made up of 17 amino acids. The CDR3 region is CASSVSDIPPNTGELFF. The CDR3 DNA reads TGTGCCAGCAGCGTATCAGACATCCCCCCTAACACCGGGGAGCTGTTTTTT.

The chain combines TRBV29-1 with TRBJ2-1; tentative D call: TRBD2 (5 bases). Trimming took 3 bases from V and 6 from J, leaving 12 bases between them. The CDR3 consists of 13 residues. Germline CDR1 is SQVTM and CDR2 is ANQGSEA. The CDR3 sequence: CSVESGNRNEQFF. The CDR3 DNA is TGCAGCGTTGAGTCGGGGAACCGCAATGAGCAGTTCTTC.

The genes are TRBV4-1 and TRBJ2-1, with 7 bases aligning to TRBD2. The CDR3 loop spans 17 amino acids. Germline loops: CDR1 MGHRA, CDR2 YSYEKL. V lost 1 base to trimming and J lost 0 bases; unmatched junction nucleotides: 6. This CDR3 is CASSQAGGIVSYNEQFF. CDR3 DNA: TGCGCCAGCAGCCAAGCGGGGGGAATCGTCTCCTACAATGAGCAGTTCTTC.